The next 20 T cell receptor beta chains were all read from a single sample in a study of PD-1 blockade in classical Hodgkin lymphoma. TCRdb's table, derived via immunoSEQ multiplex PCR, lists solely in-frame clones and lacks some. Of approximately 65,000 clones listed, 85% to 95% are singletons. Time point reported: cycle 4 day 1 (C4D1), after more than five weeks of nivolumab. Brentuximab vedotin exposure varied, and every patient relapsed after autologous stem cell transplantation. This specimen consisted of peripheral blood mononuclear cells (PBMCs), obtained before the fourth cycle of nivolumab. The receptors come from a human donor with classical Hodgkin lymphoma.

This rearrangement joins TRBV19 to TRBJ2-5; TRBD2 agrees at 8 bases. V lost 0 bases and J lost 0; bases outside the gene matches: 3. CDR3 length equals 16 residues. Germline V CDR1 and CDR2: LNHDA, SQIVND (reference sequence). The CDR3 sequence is CASSIDLAGHQETQYF. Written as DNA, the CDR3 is TGTGCCAGTAGTATAGATCTAGCGGGTCACCAAGAGACCCAGTACTTC.

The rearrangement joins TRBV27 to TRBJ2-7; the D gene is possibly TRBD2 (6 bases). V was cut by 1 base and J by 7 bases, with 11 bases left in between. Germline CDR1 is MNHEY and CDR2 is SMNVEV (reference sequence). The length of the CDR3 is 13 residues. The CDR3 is CASSLFRGREQYF. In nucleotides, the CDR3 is TGTGCCAGCAGTTTATTTCGGGGGAGGGAGCAGTACTTC.

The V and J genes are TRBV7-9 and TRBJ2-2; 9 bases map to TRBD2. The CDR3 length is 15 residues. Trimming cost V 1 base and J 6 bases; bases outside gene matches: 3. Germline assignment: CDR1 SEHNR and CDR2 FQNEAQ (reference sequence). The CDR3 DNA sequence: TGTGCCAGCAGCTTAGAGGTAGCGGGAGCCGGGGAGCTGTTTTTT. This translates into CASSLEVAGAGELFF.

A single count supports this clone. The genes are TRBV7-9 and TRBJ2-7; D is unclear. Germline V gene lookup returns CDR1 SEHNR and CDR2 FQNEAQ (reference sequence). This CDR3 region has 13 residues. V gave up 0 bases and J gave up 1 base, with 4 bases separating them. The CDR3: CASSLAQSYEQYF. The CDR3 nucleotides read TGTGCCAGCAGCTTAGCGCAATCCTACGAGCAGTACTTC. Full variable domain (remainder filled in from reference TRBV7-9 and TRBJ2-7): DTGVSQNPRHKITKRGQNVTFRCDPISEHNRLYWYRQTLGQGPEFLTYFQNEAQLEKSRLLSDRFSAERPKGSFSTLEIQRTEQGDSAMYLCASSLAQSYEQYFGPGTRLTVT.

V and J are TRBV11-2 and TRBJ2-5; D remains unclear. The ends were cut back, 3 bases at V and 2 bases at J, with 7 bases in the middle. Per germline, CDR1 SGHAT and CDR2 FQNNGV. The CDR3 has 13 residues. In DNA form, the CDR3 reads TGTGCCAGCAGCTTGGGCCGACAAGAGACCCAGTACTTC. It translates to CASSLGRQETQYF. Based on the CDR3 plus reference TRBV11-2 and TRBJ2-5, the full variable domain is EAGVAQSPRYKIIEKRQSVAFWCNPISGHATLYWYQQILGQGPKLLIQFQNNGVVDDSQLPKDRFSAERLKGVDSTLKIQPAKLEDSAVYLCASSLGRQETQYFGPGTRLLVL.

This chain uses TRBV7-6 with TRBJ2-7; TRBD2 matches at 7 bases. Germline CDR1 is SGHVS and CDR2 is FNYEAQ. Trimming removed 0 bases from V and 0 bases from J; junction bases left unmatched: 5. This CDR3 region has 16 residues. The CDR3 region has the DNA TGTGCCAGCAGCTTAGCGCTCGCGGGAGACTCCTACGAGCAGTACTTC. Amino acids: CASSLALAGDSYEQYF.

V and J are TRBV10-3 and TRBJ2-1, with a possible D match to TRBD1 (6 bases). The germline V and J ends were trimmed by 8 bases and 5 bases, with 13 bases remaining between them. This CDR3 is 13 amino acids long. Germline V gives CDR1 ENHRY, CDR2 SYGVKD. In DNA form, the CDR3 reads TGTGCCATCGAGGGGGTGGGTAACAATGAGCAGTTCTTC. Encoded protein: CAIEGVGNNEQFF.

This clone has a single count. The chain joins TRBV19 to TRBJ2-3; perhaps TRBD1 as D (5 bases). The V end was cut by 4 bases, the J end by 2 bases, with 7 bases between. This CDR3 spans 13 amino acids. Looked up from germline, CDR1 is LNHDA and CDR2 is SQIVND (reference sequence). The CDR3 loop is CASSRQITDTQYF. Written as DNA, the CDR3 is TGTGCCAGTAGTAGACAGATCACAGATACGCAGTATTTT.

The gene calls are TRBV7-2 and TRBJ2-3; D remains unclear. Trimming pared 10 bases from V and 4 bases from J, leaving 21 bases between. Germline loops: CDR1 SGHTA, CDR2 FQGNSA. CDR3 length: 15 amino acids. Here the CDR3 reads CATRLEVRPSDTQYF. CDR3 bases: TGTGCCACCCGCCTCGAGGTCAGGCCCTCAGATACGCAGTATTTT.

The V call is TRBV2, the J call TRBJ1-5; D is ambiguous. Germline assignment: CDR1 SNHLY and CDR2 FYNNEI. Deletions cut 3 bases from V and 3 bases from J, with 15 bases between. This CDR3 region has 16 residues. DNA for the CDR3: TGTGCCAGCAGTGATTTAGCGACTTGGGACAATCAGCCCCAGCATTTT. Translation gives CASSDLATWDNQPQHF. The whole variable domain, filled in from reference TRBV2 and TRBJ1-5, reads EPEVTQTPSHQVTQMGQEVILRCVPISNHLYFYWYRQILGQKVEFLVSFYNNEISEKSEIFDDQFSVERPDGSNFTLKIRSTKLEDSAMYFCASSDLATWDNQPQHFGDGTRLSIL.

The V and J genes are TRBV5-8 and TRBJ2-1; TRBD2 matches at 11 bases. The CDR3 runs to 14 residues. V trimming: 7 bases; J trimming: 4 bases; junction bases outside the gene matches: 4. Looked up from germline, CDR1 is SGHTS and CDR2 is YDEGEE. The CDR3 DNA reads TGTGCCAGCTTGACTAGCGGGAATTACAATGAGCAGTTCTTC. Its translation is CASLTSGNYNEQFF.

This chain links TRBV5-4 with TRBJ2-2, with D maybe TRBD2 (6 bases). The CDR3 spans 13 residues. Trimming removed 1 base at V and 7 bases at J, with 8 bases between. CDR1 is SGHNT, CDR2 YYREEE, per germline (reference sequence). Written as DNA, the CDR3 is TGTGCCAGCAGCTTGACCGGGGGCGGGGAGCTGTTTTTT. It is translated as CASSLTGGGELFF.

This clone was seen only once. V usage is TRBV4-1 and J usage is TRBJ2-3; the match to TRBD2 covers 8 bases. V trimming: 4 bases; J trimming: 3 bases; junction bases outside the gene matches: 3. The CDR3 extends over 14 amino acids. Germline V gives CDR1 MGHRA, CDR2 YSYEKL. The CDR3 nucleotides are TGCGCCAGCAGCCTTAGCGGGGTTACAGATACGCAGTATTTT. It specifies CASSLSGVTDTQYF.

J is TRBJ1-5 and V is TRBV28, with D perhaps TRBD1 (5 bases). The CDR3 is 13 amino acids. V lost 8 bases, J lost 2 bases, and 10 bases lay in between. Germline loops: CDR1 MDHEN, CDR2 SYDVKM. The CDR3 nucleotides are TGTGCCAGCTCTGCGACAGGCAATCAGCCCCAGCATTTT. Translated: CASSATGNQPQHF.

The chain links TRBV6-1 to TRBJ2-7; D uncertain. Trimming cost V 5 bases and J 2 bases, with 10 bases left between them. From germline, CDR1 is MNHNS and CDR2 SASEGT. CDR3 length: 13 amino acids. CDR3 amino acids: CASSIRVPYEQYF. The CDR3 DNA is TGTGCCAGCAGTATCCGGGTACCCTACGAGCAGTACTTC.

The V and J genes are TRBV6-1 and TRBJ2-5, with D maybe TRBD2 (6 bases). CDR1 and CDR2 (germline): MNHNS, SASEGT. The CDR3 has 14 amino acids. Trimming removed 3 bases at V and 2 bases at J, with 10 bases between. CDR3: CASSEWGEQETQYF. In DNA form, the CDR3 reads TGTGCCAGCAGTGAGTGGGGGGAACAAGAGACCCAGTACTTC.

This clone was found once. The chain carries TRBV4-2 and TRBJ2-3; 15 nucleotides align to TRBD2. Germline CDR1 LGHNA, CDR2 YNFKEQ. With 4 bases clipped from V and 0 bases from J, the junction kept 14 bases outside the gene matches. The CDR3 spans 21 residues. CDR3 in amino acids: CASSLKSISGTSGGSTDTQYF. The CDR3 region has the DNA TGTGCCAGCAGCCTTAAGTCTATATCCGGGACTAGCGGGGGGAGCACAGATACGCAGTATTTT.

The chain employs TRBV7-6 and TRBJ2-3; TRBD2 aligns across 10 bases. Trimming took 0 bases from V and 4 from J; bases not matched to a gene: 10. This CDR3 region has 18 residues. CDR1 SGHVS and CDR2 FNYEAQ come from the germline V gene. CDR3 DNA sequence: TGTGCCAGCAGCTTAGCCCCGGCTAGCGGGAGTGTCGCAGATACGCAGTATTTT. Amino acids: CASSLAPASGSVADTQYF.

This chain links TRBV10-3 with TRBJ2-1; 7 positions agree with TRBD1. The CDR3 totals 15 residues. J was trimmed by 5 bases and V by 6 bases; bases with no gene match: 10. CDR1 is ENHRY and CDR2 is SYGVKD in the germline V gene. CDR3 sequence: CAISRDRTGDNEQFF. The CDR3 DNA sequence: TGTGCCATCAGCAGGGACAGAACAGGCGACAATGAGCAGTTCTTC.

The CDR3 sequence: CASSLGASETQYF. The CDR3 nucleotides are TGTGCCAGCAGCTTAGGAGCCTCGGAGACCCAGTACTTC. The chain uses TRBV11-2 and TRBJ2-5; D is uncertain. V was clipped by 1 base and J by 5 bases, with 8 bases between them. CDR1 SGHAT and CDR2 FQNNGV come from the germline V gene. This CDR3 is 13 amino acids long.